This is a list of T cell receptor beta chains from one sample in a study of blood T cell repertoires in COVID-19. Sequencing was performed with immunoSEQ multiplex PCR; in TCRdb, only in-frame clones are kept and a portion is missing. The sample lists hundreds of thousands of clones; about 89% were seen once. Sequenced input: peripheral blood. The receptor source for this set is a woman in her 40s who had recovered from COVID-19. CDR3s include the opening cysteine and the closing phenylalanine or tryptophan. D genes are given only for firm matches. Expanded clones are given a class, and other clones once, few, many or no size at all.

CDR3 protein: CASSTGQGSSYEQYF
CDR3 DNA: TGTGCCAGCAGCACCGGACAGGGCTCCTCCTACGAGCAGTACTTC
D gene: TRBD1
clone size: NA
J gene: TRBJ2-7
V gene: TRBV13

CDR3 protein: CASSPDRDNEQYF
CDR3 DNA: TGTGCCAGCAGTCCGGACAGGGACAACGAGCAGTACTTC
D gene: TRBD1
clone size: NA
J gene: TRBJ2-7
V gene: TRBV2

CDR3 protein: CASSRKTGESYEQYF
CDR3 DNA: TGTGCCAGCAGCCGGAAGACAGGGGAGAGTTACGAGCAGTACTTC
D gene: TRBD1
clone size: NA
J gene: TRBJ2-7
V gene: TRBV5-5

CDR3 protein: CASSYSRWNSPLHF
CDR3 DNA: TGTGCCAGCAGTTACAGCAGGTGGAATTCACCCCTCCACTTT
D gene: NA
clone size: NA
J gene: TRBJ1-6
V gene: TRBV6-5

CDR3 protein: CASRRGGPNTDTQYF
CDR3 DNA: TGTGCCAGCAGACGCGGGGGTCCTAACACAGATACGCAGTATTTT
D gene: TRBD2
clone size: NA
J gene: TRBJ2-3
V gene: TRBV11-2

CDR3 protein: CASSFMAGAYEQYF
CDR3 DNA: TGTGCCAGCAGCTTTATGGCGGGGGCCTACGAGCAGTACTTC
D gene: TRBD2
clone size: NA
J gene: TRBJ2-7
V gene: TRBV7-9

CDR3 protein: CASSYRQANNSPLHF
CDR3 DNA: TGCGCCAGCAGCTACCGACAGGCTAATAATTCACCCCTCCACTTT
D gene: NA
clone size: NA
J gene: TRBJ1-6
V gene: TRBV4-1

CDR3 protein: CASSLGGPVGTEAFF
CDR3 DNA: TGTGCCAGCAGCTTAGGCGGGCCCGTGGGGACTGAAGCTTTCTTT
D gene: NA
clone size: NA
J gene: TRBJ1-1
V gene: TRBV7-9

CDR3 protein: CSGSWGANTEAFF
CDR3 DNA: TGCAGCGGTAGCTGGGGCGCGAACACTGAAGCTTTCTTT
D gene: NA
clone size: NA
J gene: TRBJ1-1
V gene: TRBV29-1

CDR3 protein: CASFPGGWTYSYNEQFF
CDR3 DNA: TGTGCCAGCTTCCCTGGGGGGTGGACCTACTCCTACAATGAGCAGTTCTTC
D gene: NA
clone size: NA
J gene: TRBJ2-1
V gene: TRBV27

CDR3 protein: CASTTGGEQYF
CDR3 DNA: TGTGCCAGCACCACGGGGGGCGAGCAGTACTTC
D gene: TRBD2
clone size: NA
J gene: TRBJ2-7
V gene: TRBV6-6

CDR3 protein: CASSPERVGTEAFF
CDR3 DNA: TGTGCCAGCAGCCCCGAGAGGGTAGGCACTGAAGCTTTCTTT
D gene: NA
clone size: NA
J gene: TRBJ1-1
V gene: TRBV7-2

CDR3 protein: CASSLSGLAGEYNEQFF
CDR3 DNA: TGCGCCAGCAGCCTCTCTGGACTAGCGGGGGAGTACAATGAGCAGTTCTTC
D gene: TRBD2
clone size: NA
J gene: TRBJ2-1
V gene: TRBV5-1

CDR3 protein: CASSQGTGETTPLHF
CDR3 DNA: TGTGCCAGCAGCCAAGGGACAGGGGAAACGACACCCCTCCACTTT
D gene: TRBD1
clone size: NA
J gene: TRBJ1-6
V gene: TRBV3-1/TRBV3-2

CDR3 protein: CASSLGSGVSYEQYF
CDR3 DNA: TGTGCCAGCAGCTTGGGTTCCGGGGTCTCCTACGAGCAGTACTTC
D gene: NA
clone size: once
J gene: TRBJ2-7
V gene: TRBV5-4

CDR3 protein: CASRMTGAYSPLHF
CDR3 DNA: TGTGCCAGTAGGATGACAGGGGCCTATTCACCCCTCCACTTT
D gene: TRBD1
clone size: NA
J gene: TRBJ1-6
V gene: TRBV19

CDR3 protein: CASTRGRGLEEKLFF
CDR3 DNA: TGCGCCAGCACCAGAGGCAGGGGGCTGGAGGAAAAACTGTTTTTT
D gene: TRBD1
clone size: NA
J gene: TRBJ1-4
V gene: TRBV4-1

CDR3 protein: CASSPPPTGQETQYF
CDR3 DNA: TGTGCCAGCAGCCCACCACCGACAGGCCAAGAGACCCAGTACTTC
D gene: NA
clone size: NA
J gene: TRBJ2-5
V gene: TRBV7-2

CDR3 protein: CASSYSGRMDYGYTF
CDR3 DNA: TGTGCCAGCAGTTACTCGGGCAGGATGGACTATGGCTACACCTTC
D gene: NA
clone size: NA
J gene: TRBJ1-2
V gene: TRBV6-6

CDR3 protein: CASSPPDRGLTGELFF
CDR3 DNA: TGTGCCAGCAGCCCGCCGGACAGGGGGCTCACCGGGGAGCTGTTTTTT
D gene: TRBD1
clone size: NA
J gene: TRBJ2-2
V gene: TRBV11-2

CDR3 protein: CASSLRGTSLSYEQYF
CDR3 DNA: TGTGCCAGCAGCTTAAGGGGGACATCGCTCTCCTACGAGCAGTACTTC
D gene: NA
clone size: NA
J gene: TRBJ2-7
V gene: TRBV7-3

CDR3 protein: CASSPHRQGHEAFF
CDR3 DNA: TGTGCCAGTAGTCCCCATCGACAGGGCCATGAAGCTTTCTTT
D gene: TRBD1
clone size: NA
J gene: TRBJ1-1
V gene: TRBV19

CDR3 protein: CAWQTASGSTQYF
CDR3 DNA: TGTGCCTGGCAGACGGCTAGCGGTAGTACGCAGTATTTT
D gene: TRBD2
clone size: NA
J gene: TRBJ2-3
V gene: TRBV30

CDR3 protein: CASSTVEATQYF
CDR3 DNA: TGTGCCAGCAGCACGGTAGAGGCGACCCAGTACTTC
D gene: NA
clone size: NA
J gene: TRBJ2-5
V gene: TRBV11-2

CDR3 protein: CASSGDRRYGYTF
CDR3 DNA: TGTGCCAGCAGTGGGGACAGGAGGTATGGCTACACCTTC
D gene: TRBD1
clone size: NA
J gene: TRBJ1-2
V gene: TRBV2

CDR3 protein: CASSAAGTGFGAFF
CDR3 DNA: TGTGCCAGTAGCGCCGCCGGGACAGGGTTTGGAGCTTTCTTT
D gene: TRBD1
clone size: NA
J gene: TRBJ1-1
V gene: TRBV19

CDR3 protein: CSVGLFGTIQETQYF
CDR3 DNA: TGCAGCGTGGGACTATTCGGGACTATCCAAGAGACCCAGTACTTC
D gene: TRBD2
clone size: NA
J gene: TRBJ2-5
V gene: TRBV29-1

CDR3 protein: CSVASGQGAPAGELFF
CDR3 DNA: TGCAGCGTTGCCTCGGGTCAGGGGGCGCCGGCCGGGGAGCTGTTTTTT
D gene: TRBD1
clone size: NA
J gene: TRBJ2-2
V gene: TRBV29-1

CDR3 protein: CSASLQMNTEAFF
CDR3 DNA: TGCAGTGCTAGTTTACAGATGAACACTGAAGCTTTCTTT
D gene: NA
clone size: once
J gene: TRBJ1-1
V gene: TRBV20-1

CDR3 protein: CASSLRQVYGYTF
CDR3 DNA: TGTGCCAGCAGCTTGCGACAGGTGTATGGCTACACCTTC
D gene: NA
clone size: NA
J gene: TRBJ1-2
V gene: TRBV5-6

CDR3 protein: CATRQGSYLTEAFF
CDR3 DNA: TGTGCCACCCGACAGGGGAGCTATCTGACTGAAGCTTTCTTT
D gene: TRBD1
clone size: NA
J gene: TRBJ1-1
V gene: TRBV10-3

CDR3 protein: CASSARDEQFF
CDR3 DNA: TGTGCCAGCAGTGCCCGGGATGAGCAGTTCTTC
D gene: NA
clone size: NA
J gene: TRBJ2-1
V gene: TRBV12-3/TRBV12-4

CDR3 protein: CASSIDRAGDTEAFF
CDR3 DNA: TGTGCCAGTAGTATAGATAGGGCAGGGGACACTGAAGCTTTCTTT
D gene: NA
clone size: NA
J gene: TRBJ1-1
V gene: TRBV19

CDR3 protein: CASSPRRGSDTDTQYF
CDR3 DNA: TGTGCCAGCAGCCCCCGGCGGGGTAGCGACACAGATACGCAGTATTTT
D gene: NA
clone size: NA
J gene: TRBJ2-3
V gene: TRBV7-3

CDR3 protein: CASSPLRGRGYTF
CDR3 DNA: TGTGCCAGCAGCCCGTTGCGGGGTCGAGGCTACACCTTC
D gene: NA
clone size: NA
J gene: TRBJ1-2
V gene: TRBV7-2

CDR3 protein: CASSYGGGGAYNEQFF
CDR3 DNA: TGTGCCAGCAGCTACGGGGGCGGGGGGGCCTACAATGAGCAGTTCTTC
D gene: TRBD2
clone size: NA
J gene: TRBJ2-1
V gene: TRBV5-4

CDR3 protein: CASSHGGFGNQPQHF
CDR3 DNA: TGTGCCAGCAGCCACGGGGGATTTGGCAATCAGCCCCAGCATTTT
D gene: NA
clone size: NA
J gene: TRBJ1-5
V gene: TRBV6-2/TRBV6-3

CDR3 protein: CASSQDRGRNQPQHF
CDR3 DNA: TGTGCCAGCAGCCAAGATAGGGGCAGGAATCAGCCCCAGCATTTT
D gene: NA
clone size: few
J gene: TRBJ1-5
V gene: TRBV3-1/TRBV3-2

CDR3 protein: CASRTAGGPRETQYF
CDR3 DNA: TGCGCCAGCAGGACTGCGGGGGGGCCTCGGGAGACCCAGTACTTC
D gene: TRBD2
clone size: once
J gene: TRBJ2-5
V gene: TRBV5-1

CDR3 protein: CASSRTGAFDGYTF
CDR3 DNA: TGTGCCAGCAGCCGGACAGGGGCTTTTGATGGCTACACCTTC
D gene: TRBD1
clone size: NA
J gene: TRBJ1-2
V gene: TRBV6-5

CDR3 protein: CSASPQRLAGEQFF
CDR3 DNA: TGCAGTGCTAGTCCCCAAAGACTAGCGGGGGAGCAGTTCTTC
D gene: TRBD2
clone size: NA
J gene: TRBJ2-1
V gene: TRBV20-1